This TCR beta chain was found in a study of metastatic and nonmetastatic thyroid tumors. Study summary: For malignant and benign thyroid patients, tumor or nodule tissue and blood were the sources whose repertoires were compared. Findings and limits, study-wide: Benign nodules reportedly had significantly lower TCR beta diversity than malignant thyroid tumors in blood and tumor.

Ahead of thyroid surgery, no patient had received treatment of any kind. Deletions cut 2 bases from V and 6 bases from J, with 16 bases between. Germline V gene data show CDR1 as SGHRS and CDR2 as YFSETQ. This CDR3 spans 15 amino acids. As concerns this clone: Antigen specificity is unknown.

The authors' processing: A classifier for distant metastasis in papillary thyroid cancer was constructed using CDR3 differences observed across clinicopathological groups. TCRdb called clones again from the PCR reads with MiXCR. For this entry, the V and J calls and clone size follow TCRdb and not the study's own pipeline. The sample has approximately 16,000 clones, around 13% seen once; the top ten hold 25% to 30%. Sequencing input: blood. V and J are TRBV5-1 and TRBJ2-3; possible D gene TRBD1, 5 bases. This TCR was sampled from a female donor with papillary thyroid cancer or a benign thyroid nodule (not recorded which). Some clones in this sample may be carry-over from other donors' samples. CDR3 loop: CASSFAFQGMDTQYF. As DNA, the CDR3 is TGCGCCAGCAGCTTTGCTTTCCAGGGTATGGATACGCAGTATTTT.